This T cell receptor beta chain appears in the sequencing data of a study of blood T cell repertoires in COVID-19. The overall study: Sites in the United States, Italy and Spain provided acute and convalescent COVID-19 samples. Nucleic acid was either cDNA or gDNA, and it came from T cells, B-cell-depleted T cells, or PBMCs.

As processed by the authors: Quantification of nucleated cells was approximated via reference gene primer amplification. The method was immunoSEQ multiplex PCR; TCRdb's version includes in-frame clones alone and lacks a portion of them. That table supplies the V and J calls and clone size; D and trimming were determined from the DNA. Of 35,000 to 40,000 clones in the sample, 85% to 90% were seen once. This CDR3 contains 15 residues. Looked up from germline, CDR1 is MGHRA and CDR2 is YSYEKL. V was cut by 0 bases and J by 4 bases, with 12 bases left in between. Sequencing was done on a sample of peripheral blood. The V call is TRBV4-1, the J call TRBJ1-2, with a weak D call TRBD1 (5 bases). This TCR came from a man in his 70s with acute or convalescent COVID-19. The CDR3 sequence is CASSQERRDLYGYTF. CDR3 coding DNA: TGCGCCAGCAGCCAAGAAAGGCGGGACCTCTATGGCTACACCTTC.